This T cell receptor beta chain was identified in a study of shared clonotypes between healthy human individuals. Study-level results: Rarefaction exposed incomplete sorted-subset sequencing despite large depth. An anticipated effect of sequencing depth on clonotype sharing among donors was recognized.

Trimming took 6 bases from V and 0 from J, leaving 15 bases between them. The CDR3 loop spans 16 amino acids. Germline V gene sequence: CDR1 SNHLY, CDR2 FYNNEI. Note on this clone: Its antigen is still unknown.

CD8 cells classed as naive were CD45RO-negative and positively selected for CCR7, excluding terminally differentiated effector memory CD45RA+ cells. Deep was the level used in running the assay. Per the authors' pipeline: Without quality scores, immunoSEQ junctional reads could not be filtered like full-length reads. The repertoire was sequenced with immunoSEQ multiplex PCR; TCRdb's copy has only in-frame clones and lacks some. The DNA gave D and trimming, while V, J and clone size come from that table. The data contain about 2 million clones, just under 95% of them singletons. V gene TRBV2 combines with J gene TRBJ1-3; TRBD1 is a possible D gene (5 bases). The sequenced sample consisted of naive CD8+ T cells sorted from blood. The receptor was isolated from a man between 18 and 29 years old in good health. For the CDR3, the DNA is TGTGCCAGCAGCGCACAGGCAACCGTCTCTGGAAACACCATATATTTT. Protein sequence: CASSAQATVSGNTIYF.